This T cell receptor beta chain was sequenced for a study of T cells in Graves' hyperthyroidism and ophthalmopathy. Study conclusions and caveats: Ophthalmopathy and stable hyperthyroidism were told apart by a 13 V-J model.

Stable Graves' hyperthyroidism meant no ophthalmopathy progression within 18 months. Exclusions: uncontrolled infection, other autoimmune disease, pregnancy, lactation. The germline V gene encodes CDR1 MNHEY and CDR2 SMNVEV (reference sequence). CDR3 length: 13 residues. RNA transcripts served as the template for amplifying TCR beta CDR3 regions. With the HTBI primer set, the TCR CDR3 went through a first round of RT-PCR. TCRdb recomputed calls from the multiplex PCR reads with MiXCR, one row per CDR3 protein. The sample has around 690,000 distinct CDR3 sequences, around 16% seen once. This clonotype was detected many times. Antigen unknown.

Sequencing used blood. This TCR came from a man between 50 and 59 years old with Graves' hyperthyroidism. The chain combines TRBV27 with TRBJ1-1; no clear D gene. The CDR3: CEASSRGNTEAFF. The CDR3 region has the DNA TGTGAGGCGTCTTCCAGAGGGAACACTGAAGCTTTCTTT.